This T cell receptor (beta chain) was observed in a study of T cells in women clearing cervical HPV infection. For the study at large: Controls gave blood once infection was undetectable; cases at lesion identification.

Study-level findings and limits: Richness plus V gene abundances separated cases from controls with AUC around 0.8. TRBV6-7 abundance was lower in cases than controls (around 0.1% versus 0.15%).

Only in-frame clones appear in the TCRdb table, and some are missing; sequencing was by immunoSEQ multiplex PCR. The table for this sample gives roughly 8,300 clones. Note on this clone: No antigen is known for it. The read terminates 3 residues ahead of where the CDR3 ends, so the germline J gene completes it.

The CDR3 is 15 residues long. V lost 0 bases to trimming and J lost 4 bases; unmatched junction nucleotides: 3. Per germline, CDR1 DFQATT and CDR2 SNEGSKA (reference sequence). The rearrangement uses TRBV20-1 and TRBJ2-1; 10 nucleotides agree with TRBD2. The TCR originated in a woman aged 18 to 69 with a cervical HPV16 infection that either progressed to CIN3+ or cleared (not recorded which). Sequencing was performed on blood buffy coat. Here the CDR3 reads CSARDASGGYNEQFF. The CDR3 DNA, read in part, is TGCAGTGCTAGAGATGCTAGCGGGGGTTACAATGAG.